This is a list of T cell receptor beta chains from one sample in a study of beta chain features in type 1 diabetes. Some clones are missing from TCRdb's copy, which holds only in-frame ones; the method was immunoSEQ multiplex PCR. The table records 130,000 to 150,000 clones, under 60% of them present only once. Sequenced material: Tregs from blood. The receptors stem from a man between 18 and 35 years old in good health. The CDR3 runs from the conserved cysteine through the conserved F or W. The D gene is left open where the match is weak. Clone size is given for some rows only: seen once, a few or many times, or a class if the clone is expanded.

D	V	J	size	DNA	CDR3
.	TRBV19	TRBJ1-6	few	TGTGCCAGTAGTATTTTATGGGGGGAATCACCCCTCCACTTT	CASSILWGESPLHF
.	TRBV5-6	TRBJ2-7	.	TGTGCCAGCAGCTTGACAGGGATAGGCTACGAGCAGTACTTC	CASSLTGIGYEQYF
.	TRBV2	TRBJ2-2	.	TGTGCCAGCAGTGGGCCGACCGGGGAGCTGTTTTTT	CASSGPTGELFF
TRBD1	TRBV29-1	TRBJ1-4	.	TGCAGCGTTGAACAGGGGGTTGGGGAAAAACTGTTTTTT	CSVEQGVGEKLFF
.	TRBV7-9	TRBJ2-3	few	TGTGCCAGCAGCTTAGTATCGGGTACGCAGTATTTT	CASSLVSGTQYF
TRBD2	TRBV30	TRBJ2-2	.	TGTGCCTGGGGAGCGGGAGTACCTCCCGGGGAGCTGTTTTTT	CAWGAGVPPGELFF
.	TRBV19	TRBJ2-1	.	TGTGCCAGTAGTGTCGGGCAGGGGCTTGGGTTTTGGCAGTTCTTC	CASSVGQGLGFWQFF
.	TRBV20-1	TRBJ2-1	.	TGCAGTGTCTCCCCCGTCAATGAGCAGTTCTTC	CSVSPVNEQFF
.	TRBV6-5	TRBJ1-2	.	TGTGCCAGCAGTCGTACGGGGGGCTCTGGCTACACCTTC	CASSRTGGSGYTF
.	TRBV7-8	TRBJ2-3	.	TGTGCCAGCAGCTTAATGCAGGGTGGCGTTTGGGATACGCAGTATTTT	CASSLMQGGVWDTQYF
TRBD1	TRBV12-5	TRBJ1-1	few	TGTGCTAGTGGTAGAGACCTGGGGACAGCGAACACTGAAGCTTTCTTT	CASGRDLGTANTEAFF
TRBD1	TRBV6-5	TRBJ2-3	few	TGTGCCAGCAGTTACGGGACAGGTAGCACAGATACGCAGTATTTT	CASSYGTGSTDTQYF